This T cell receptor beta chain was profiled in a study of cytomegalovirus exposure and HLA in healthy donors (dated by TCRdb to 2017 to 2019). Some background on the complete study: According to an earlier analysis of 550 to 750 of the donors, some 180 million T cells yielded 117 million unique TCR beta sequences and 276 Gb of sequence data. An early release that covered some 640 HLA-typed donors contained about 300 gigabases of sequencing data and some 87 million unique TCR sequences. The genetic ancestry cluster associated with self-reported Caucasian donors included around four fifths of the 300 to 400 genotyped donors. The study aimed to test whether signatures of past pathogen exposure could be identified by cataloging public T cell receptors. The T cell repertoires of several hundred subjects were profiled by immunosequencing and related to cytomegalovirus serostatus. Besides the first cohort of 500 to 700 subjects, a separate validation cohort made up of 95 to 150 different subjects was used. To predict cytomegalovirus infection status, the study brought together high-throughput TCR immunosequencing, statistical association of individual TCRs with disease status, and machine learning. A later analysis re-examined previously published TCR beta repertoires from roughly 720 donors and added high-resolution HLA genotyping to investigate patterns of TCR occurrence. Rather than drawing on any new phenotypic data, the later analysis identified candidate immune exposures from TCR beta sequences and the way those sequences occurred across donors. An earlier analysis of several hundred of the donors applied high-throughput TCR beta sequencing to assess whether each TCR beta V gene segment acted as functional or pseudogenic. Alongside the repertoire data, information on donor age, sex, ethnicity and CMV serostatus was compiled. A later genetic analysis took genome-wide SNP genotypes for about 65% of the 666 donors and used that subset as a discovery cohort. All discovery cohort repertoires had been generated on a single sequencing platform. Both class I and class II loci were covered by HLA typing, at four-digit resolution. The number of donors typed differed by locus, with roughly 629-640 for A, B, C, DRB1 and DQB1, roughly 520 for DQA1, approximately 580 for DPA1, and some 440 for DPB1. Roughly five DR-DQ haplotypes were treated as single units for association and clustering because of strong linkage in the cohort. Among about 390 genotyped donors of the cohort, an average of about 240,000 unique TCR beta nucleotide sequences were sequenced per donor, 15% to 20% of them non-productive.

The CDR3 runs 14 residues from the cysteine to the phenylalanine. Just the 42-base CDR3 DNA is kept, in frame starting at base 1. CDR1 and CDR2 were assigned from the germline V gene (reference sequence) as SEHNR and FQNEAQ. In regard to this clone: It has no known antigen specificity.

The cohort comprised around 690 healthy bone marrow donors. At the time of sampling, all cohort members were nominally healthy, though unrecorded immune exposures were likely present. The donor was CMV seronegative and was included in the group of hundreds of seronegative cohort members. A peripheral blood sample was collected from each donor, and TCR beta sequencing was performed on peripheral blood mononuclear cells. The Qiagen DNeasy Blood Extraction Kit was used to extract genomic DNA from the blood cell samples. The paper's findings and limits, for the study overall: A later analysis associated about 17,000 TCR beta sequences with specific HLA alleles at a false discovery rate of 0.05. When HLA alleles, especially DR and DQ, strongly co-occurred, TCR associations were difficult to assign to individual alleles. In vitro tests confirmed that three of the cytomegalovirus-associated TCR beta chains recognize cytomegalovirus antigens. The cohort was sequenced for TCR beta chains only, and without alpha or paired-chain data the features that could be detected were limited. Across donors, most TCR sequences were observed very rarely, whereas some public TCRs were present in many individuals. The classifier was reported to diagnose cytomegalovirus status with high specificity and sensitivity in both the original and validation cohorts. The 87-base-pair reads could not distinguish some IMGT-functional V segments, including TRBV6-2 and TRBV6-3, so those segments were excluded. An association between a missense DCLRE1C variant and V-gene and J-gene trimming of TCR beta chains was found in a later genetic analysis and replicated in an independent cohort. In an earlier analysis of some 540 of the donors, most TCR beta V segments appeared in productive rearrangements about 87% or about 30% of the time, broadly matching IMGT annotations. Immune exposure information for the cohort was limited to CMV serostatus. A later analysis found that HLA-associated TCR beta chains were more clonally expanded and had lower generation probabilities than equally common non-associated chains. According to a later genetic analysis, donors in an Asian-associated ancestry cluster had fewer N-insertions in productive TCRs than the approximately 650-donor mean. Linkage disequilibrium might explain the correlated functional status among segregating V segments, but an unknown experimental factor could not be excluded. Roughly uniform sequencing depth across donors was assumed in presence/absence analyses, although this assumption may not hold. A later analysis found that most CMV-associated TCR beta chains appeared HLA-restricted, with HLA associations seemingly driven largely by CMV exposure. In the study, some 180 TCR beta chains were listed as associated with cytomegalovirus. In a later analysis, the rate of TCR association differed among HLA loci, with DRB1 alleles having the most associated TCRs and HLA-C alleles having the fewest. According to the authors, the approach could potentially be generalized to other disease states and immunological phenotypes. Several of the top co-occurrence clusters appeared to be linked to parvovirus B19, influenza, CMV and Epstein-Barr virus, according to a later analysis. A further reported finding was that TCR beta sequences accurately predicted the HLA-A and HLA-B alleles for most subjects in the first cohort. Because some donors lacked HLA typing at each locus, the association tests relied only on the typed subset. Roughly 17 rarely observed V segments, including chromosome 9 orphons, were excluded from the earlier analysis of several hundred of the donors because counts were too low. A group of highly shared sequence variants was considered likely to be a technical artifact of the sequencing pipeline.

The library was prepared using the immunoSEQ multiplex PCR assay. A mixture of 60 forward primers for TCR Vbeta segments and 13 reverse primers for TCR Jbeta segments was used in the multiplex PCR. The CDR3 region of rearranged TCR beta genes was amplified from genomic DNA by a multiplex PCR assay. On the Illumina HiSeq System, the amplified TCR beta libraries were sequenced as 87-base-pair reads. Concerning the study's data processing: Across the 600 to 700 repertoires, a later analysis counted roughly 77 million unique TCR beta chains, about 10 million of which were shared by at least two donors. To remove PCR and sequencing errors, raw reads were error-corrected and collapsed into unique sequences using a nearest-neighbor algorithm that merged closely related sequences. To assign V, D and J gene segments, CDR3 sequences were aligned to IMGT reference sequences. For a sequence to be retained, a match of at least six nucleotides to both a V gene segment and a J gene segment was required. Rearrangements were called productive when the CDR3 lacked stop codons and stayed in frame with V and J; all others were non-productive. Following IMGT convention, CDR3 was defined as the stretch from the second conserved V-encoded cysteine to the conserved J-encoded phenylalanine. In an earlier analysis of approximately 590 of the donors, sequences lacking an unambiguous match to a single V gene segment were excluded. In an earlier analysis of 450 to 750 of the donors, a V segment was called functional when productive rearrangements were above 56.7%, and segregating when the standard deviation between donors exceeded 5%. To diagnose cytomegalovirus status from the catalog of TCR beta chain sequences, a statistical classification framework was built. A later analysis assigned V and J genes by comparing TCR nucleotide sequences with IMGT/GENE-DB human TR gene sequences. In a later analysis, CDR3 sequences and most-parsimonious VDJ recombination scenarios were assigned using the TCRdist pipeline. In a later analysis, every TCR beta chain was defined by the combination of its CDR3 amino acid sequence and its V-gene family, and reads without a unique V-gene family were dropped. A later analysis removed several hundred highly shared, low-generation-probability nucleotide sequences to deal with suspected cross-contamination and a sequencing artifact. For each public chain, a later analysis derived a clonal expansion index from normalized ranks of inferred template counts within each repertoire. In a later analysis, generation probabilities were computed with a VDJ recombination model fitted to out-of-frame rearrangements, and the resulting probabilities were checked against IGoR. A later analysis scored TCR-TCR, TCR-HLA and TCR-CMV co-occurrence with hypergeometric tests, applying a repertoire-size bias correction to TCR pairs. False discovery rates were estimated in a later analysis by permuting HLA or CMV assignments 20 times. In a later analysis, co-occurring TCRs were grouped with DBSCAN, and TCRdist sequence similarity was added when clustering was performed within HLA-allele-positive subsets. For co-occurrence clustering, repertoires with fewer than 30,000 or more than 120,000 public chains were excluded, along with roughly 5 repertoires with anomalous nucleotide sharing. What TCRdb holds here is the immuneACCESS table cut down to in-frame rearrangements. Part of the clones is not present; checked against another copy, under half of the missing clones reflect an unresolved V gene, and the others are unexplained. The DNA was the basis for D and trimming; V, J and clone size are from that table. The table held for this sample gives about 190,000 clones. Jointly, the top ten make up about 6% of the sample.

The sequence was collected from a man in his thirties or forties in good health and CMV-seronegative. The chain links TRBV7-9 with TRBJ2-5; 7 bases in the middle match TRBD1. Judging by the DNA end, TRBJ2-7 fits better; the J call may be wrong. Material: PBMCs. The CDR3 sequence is CASSLVGQHYEQYF. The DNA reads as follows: TGTGCCAGCAGCTTAGTGGGACAGCACTACGAGCAGTACTTC.